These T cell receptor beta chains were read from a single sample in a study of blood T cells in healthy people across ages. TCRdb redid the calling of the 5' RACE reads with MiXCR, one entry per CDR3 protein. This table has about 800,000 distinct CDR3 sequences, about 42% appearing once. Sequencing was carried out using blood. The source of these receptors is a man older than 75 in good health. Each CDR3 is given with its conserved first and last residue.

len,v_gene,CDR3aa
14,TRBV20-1,CSARTGTANEKLFF
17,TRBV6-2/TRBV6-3,CASSNVPSGSHVETQYF
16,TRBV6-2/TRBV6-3,CASSYSTSYGGDTQYF
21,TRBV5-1,CASSLDLLGRTLGSSNDEQFF
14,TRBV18,CASPPRWETYEQYF
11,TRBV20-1,CSARATDTQYF
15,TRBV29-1,CSVGFQARPGYGYTF
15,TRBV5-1,CASSLTSGAYNEQFF
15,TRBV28,CASSLLGDGTYEQYF
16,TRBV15,CATSRDFGTGTTEAFF
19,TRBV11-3,CASSLESGSGRNSYNEQFF
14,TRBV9,CASSFSGQNYEQYF
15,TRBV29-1,CSVEVQRGSPYEQYF
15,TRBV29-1,CSVEGSGRTNYGYTF
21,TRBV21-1,CASSKAIQEGGGRIGITEQFF
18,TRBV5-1,CASSLGGLAGVGTDTQYF
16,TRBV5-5,CASSLDVRQGKNIQYF
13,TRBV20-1,CSARFDDNTEAFF
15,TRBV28,CASSFPGRRNQPQHF
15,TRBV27,CASRAGQGRTGELFF
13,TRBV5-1,CASSFERGRGYTF
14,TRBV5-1,CASSWTGGSYEQYF
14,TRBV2,CASSTPPTLTEAFF
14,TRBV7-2,CASSVRTKQETQYF
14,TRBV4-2,CASSQGRVKSSQYF
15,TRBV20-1,CSARPGTEAYNEQFF
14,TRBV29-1,CSASGGVGYNEQFF
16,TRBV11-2,CASSLDGVGSYNEQFF
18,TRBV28,CASSSPLGVRASGNEQFF
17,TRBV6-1,CASSPSLLADPRETQYF
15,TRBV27,CASSPGGKRTDTQYF
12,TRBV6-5,CASWGGENIQYF
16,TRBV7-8,CASSLRAGGAGYEQYF
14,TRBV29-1,CSVVSSDSYNEQFF
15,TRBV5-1,CAGSLSSGGRTGAFF
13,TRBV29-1,CSVGDSRWETQYF
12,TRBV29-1,CSGSTGPDTQYF
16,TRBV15,CATSRENRPSSYEQYF